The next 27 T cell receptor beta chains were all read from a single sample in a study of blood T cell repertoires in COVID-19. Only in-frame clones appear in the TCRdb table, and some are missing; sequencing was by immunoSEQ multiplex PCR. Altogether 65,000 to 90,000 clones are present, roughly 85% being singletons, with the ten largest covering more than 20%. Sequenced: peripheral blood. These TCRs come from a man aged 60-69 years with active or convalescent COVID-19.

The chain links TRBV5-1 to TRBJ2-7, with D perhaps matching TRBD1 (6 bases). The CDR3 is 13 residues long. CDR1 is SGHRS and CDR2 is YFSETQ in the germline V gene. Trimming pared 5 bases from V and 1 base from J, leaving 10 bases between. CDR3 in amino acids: CASSWTASYEQYF. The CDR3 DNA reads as TGCGCCAGCAGTTGGACAGCTTCCTACGAGCAGTACTTC.

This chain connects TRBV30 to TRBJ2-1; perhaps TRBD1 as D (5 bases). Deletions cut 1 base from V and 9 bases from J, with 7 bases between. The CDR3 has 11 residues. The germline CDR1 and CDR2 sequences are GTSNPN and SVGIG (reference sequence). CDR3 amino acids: CAWSEQVEQFF. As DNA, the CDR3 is TGTGCCTGGAGTGAACAGGTTGAGCAGTTCTTC.

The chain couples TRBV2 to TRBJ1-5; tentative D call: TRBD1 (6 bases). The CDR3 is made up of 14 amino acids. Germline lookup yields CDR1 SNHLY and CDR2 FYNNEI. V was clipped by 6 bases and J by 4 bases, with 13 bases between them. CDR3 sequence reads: CASRVKGGNQPQHF. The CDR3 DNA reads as TGTGCCAGCAGGGTTAAAGGGGGAAATCAGCCCCAGCATTTT.

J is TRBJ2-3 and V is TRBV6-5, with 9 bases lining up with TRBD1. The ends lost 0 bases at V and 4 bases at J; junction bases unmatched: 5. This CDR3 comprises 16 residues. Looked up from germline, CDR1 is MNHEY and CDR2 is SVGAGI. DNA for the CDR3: TGTGCCAGCAGTTACTCTAGTGGGACAGGGCCAGATACGCAGTATTTT. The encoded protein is CASSYSSGTGPDTQYF.

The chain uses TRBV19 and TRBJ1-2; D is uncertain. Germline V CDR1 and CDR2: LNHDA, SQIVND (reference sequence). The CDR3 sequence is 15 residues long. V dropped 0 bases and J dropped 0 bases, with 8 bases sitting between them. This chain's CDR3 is CASSIDQQANYGYTF. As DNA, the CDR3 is TGTGCCAGTAGTATAGATCAACAAGCTAACTATGGCTACACCTTC.

CDR3 protein: CSARVGPLHF. The CDR3 DNA reads as TGCAGTGCTAGGGTGGGGCCGCTCCACTTT. The chain has TRBV20-1 and TRBJ1-6; the D gene is possibly TRBD1 (5 bases). V lost 3 bases, J lost 16 bases, and 10 bases lay in between. The CDR3 runs 10 residues. Germline CDR1 is DFQATT and CDR2 is SNEGSKA (reference sequence).

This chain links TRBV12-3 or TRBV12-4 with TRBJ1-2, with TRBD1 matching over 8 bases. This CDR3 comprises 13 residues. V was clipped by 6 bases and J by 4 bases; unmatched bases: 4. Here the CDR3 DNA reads TGTGCCAGCAGCGGGGGACAGGTCTATGGCTACACCTTC. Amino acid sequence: CASSGGQVYGYTF.

CDR3 bases: TGTGCCAGCACCCCAACGGGGGGGGACGGAGGAGCTTTCTTT. This gives the protein CASTPTGGDGGAFF. The chain recombines TRBV6-5 with TRBJ1-1; a weak D match, TRBD1 (5 bases). V was clipped by 7 bases and J by 10 bases, with 22 bases between them. This CDR3 spans 14 amino acids. Germline V CDR1 and CDR2: MNHEY, SVGAGI.

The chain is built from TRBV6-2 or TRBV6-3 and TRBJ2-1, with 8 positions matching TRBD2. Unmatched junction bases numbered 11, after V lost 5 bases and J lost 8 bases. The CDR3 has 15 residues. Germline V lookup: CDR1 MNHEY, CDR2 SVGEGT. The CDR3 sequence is CASSPAGGRLDEQFF. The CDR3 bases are TGTGCCAGCAGTCCCGCGGGGGGTCGCTTGGATGAGCAGTTCTTC.

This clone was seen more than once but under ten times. The CDR3 DNA follows: TGTGCCAGCAGCTTGGGAGTCTTGGAAGGCGGTGGCTACACCTTC. It specifies CASSLGVLEGGGYTF. This sequence joins TRBV5-8 and TRBJ1-2; D is undetermined. V was trimmed by 0 bases and J by 7 bases, leaving 16 bases between them. In germline, CDR1 is SGHTS, CDR2 YDEGEE. The CDR3 has 15 residues.

The CDR3 loop reads CASSLDFGNLMGGYTF. The CDR3 DNA is TGTGCCAGCAGTTTAGATTTCGGGAACTTAATGGGAGGCTACACCTTC. This chain uses TRBV27 with TRBJ1-2, with D hard to call. V was trimmed by 2 bases and J by 8 bases, leaving 21 bases between them. Germline values: CDR1 MNHEY, CDR2 SMNVEV (reference sequence). CDR3 length: 16 amino acids.

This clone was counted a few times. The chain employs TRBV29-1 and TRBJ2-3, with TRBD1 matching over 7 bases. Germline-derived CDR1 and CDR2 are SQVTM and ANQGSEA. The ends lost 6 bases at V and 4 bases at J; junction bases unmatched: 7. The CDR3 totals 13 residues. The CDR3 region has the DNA TGCAGCGTGGGTCCCCAGGGGGCAGATACGCAGTATTTT. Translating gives CSVGPQGADTQYF.

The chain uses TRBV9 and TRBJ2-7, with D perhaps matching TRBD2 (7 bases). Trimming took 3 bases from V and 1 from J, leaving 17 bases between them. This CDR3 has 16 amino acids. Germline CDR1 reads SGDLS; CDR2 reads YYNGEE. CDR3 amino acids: CASSANPGGASYEQYF. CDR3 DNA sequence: TGTGCCAGCAGCGCCAACCCGGGGGGCGCTTCCTACGAGCAGTACTTC.

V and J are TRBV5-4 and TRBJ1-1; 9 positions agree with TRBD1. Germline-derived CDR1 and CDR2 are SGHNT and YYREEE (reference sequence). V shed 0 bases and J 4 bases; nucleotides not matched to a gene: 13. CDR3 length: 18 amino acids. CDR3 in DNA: TGTGCCAGCAGCTTGGCCACAGGGGGCTACGGGGGGAGCACTGAAGCTTTCTTT. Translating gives CASSLATGGYGGSTEAFF.

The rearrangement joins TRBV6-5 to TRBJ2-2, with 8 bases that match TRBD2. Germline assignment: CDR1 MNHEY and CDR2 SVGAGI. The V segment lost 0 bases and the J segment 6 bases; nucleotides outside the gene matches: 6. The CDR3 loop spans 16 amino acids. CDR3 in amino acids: CASSYSSGVGAGELFF. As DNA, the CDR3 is TGTGCCAGCAGTTACTCTAGCGGGGTAGGGGCCGGGGAGCTGTTTTTT.

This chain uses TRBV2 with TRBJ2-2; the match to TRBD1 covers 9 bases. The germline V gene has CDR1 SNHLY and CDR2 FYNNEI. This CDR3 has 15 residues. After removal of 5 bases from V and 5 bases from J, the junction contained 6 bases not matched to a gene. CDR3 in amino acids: CASSSQGAGTGELFF. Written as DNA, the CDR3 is TGTGCCAGCAGTTCACAGGGGGCTGGTACCGGGGAGCTGTTTTTT.

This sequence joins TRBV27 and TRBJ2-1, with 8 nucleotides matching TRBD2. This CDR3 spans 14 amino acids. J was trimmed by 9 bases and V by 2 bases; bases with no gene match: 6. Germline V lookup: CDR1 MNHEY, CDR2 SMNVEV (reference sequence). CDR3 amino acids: CASSLSGGLSEQFF. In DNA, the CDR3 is TGTGCCAGCAGTTTAAGCGGGGGACTTAGTGAGCAGTTCTTC.

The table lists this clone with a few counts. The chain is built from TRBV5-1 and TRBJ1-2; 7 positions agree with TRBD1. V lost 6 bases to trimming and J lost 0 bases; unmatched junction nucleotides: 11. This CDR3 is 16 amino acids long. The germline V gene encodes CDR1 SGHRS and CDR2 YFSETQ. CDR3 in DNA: TGCGCCAGCATGCCCACCTTGGGACAGTCTAACTATGGCTACACCTTC. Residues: CASMPTLGQSNYGYTF.

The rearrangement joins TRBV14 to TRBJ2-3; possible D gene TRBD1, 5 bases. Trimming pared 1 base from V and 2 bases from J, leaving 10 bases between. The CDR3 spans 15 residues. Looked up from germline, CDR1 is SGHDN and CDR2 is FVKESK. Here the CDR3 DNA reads TGTGCCAGCAGCCAAGTGACAGATTACACAGATACGCAGTATTTT. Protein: CASSQVTDYTDTQYF.

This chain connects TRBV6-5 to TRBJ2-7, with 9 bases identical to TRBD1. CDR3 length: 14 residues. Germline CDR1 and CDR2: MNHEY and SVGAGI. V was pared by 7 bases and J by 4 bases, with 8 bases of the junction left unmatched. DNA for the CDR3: TGTGCCAGCAAGCCGGGACAGGGTAGGTACGAGCAGTACTTC. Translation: CASKPGQGRYEQYF.

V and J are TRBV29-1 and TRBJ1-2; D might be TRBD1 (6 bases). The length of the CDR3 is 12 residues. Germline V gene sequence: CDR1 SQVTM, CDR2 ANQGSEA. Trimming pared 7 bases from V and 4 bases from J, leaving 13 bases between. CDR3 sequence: CSAGDTVYGYTF. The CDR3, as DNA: TGCAGCGCCGGGGACACCGTCTATGGCTACACCTTC.

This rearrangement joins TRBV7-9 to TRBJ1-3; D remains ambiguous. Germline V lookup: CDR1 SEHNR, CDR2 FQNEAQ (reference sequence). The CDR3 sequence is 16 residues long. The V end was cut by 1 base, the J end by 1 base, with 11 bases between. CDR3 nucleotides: TGTGCCAGCAGCTTAGGCCCAGTCGGGTCTGGAAACACCATATATTTT. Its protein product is CASSLGPVGSGNTIYF. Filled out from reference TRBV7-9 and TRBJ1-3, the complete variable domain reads DTGVSQNPRHKITKRGQNVTFRCDPISEHNRLYWYRQTLGQGPEFLTYFQNEAQLEKSRLLSDRFSAERPKGSFSTLEIQRTEQGDSAMYLCASSLGPVGSGNTIYFGEGSWLTVV.

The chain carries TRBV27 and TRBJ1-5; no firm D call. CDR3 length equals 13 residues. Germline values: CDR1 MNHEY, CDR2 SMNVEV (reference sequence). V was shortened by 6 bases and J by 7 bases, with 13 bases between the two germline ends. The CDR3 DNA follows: TGTGCCAGCAGCCCCGGAGGAGGGCAGCCCCAGCATTTT. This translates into CASSPGGGQPQHF.

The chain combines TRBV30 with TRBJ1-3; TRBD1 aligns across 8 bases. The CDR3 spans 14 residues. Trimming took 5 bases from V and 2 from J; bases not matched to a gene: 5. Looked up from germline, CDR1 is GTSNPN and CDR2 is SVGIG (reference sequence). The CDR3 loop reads CAWEGGQAGNTIYF. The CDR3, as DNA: TGTGCCTGGGAAGGGGGACAGGCTGGAAACACCATATATTTT.

This CDR3 is CASSRQELYGYTF. The CDR3 nucleotides are TGTGCCAGCAGCCGACAAGAGCTCTATGGCTACACCTTC. This rearrangement joins TRBV5-6 to TRBJ1-2, with D hard to call. Germline CDR1 is SGHDT and CDR2 is YYEEEE. V was trimmed by 4 bases and J by 4 bases, leaving 11 bases between them. The CDR3 runs 13 residues.

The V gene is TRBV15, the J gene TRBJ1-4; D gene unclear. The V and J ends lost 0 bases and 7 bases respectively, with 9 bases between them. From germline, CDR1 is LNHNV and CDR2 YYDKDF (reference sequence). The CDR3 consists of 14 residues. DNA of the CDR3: TGTGCCACCAGCAGAGAGAGGGCTGGTGAAAAACTGTTTTTT. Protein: CATSRERAGEKLFF.

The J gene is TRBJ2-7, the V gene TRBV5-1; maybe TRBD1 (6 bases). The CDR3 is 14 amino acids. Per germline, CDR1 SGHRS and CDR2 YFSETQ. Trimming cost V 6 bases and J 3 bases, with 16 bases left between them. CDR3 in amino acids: CASKSRTANYEQYF. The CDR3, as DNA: TGCGCCAGCAAATCGAGGACAGCGAACTACGAGCAGTACTTC.